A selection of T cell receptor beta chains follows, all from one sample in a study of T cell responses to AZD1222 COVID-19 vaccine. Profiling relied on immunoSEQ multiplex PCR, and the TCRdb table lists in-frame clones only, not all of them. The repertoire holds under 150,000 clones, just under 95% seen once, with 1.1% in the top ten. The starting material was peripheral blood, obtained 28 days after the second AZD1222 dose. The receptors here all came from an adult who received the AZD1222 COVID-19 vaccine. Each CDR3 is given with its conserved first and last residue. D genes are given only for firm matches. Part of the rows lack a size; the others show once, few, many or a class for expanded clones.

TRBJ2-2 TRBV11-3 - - TGTGCCAGCAGCTCGGCAGTCAACACCGGGGAGCTGTTTTTT CASSSAVNTGELFF
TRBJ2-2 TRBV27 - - TGTGCCAGCATCAGAGGGCCCGGCACCGGGGAGCTGTTTTTT CASIRGPGTGELFF
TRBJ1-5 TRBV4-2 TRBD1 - TGTGCCAGCAGCCAAGACCCCGGGACAGGGGTACTCCAGCCCCAGCATTTT CASSQDPGTGVLQPQHF
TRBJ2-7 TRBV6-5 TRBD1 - TGTGCCAGCAGTTACTCTGCAACAGGGGGCAGCGAGCAGTACTTC CASSYSATGGSEQYF
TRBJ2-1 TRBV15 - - TGTGCCACCAGCAGAGAGGCGGGACAGCTCTCCTCGGGTTCCTACAATGAGCAGTTCTTC CATSREAGQLSSGSYNEQFF
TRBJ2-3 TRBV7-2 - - TGTGCCAGCAGCTTAGTTGCGGCTTCTAGCACAGATACGCAGTATTTT CASSLVAASSTDTQYF
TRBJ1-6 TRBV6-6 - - TGTGCCAGCAGCTACGGGGCGGGGGGCCGAGATTCACCCCTCCACTTT CASSYGAGGRDSPLHF
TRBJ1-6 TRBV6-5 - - TGTGCCAGCAGTTTTCAGGGGACACCCCTCCACTTT CASSFQGTPLHF
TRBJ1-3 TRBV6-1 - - TGTGCCAGCAGTGAGGGGTCGGGGGCGATTGGAAACACCATATATTTT CASSEGSGAIGNTIYF
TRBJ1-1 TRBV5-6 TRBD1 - TGTGCCAGCAGCTTGGCGGGACAGGGGGTAGTCACTGAAGCTTTCTTT CASSLAGQGVVTEAFF
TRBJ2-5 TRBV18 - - TGTGCCAGCTCACCAGGATACCAAGAGACCCAGTACTTC CASSPGYQETQYF
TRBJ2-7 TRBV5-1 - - TGCGCCAGCAGCACAAGTAGTCCCTACGAGCAGTACTTC CASSTSSPYEQYF
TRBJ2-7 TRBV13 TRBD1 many TGTGCCAGCAGCTTCCGACAGGGGGACCACGAGCAGTACTTC CASSFRQGDHEQYF
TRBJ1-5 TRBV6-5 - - - CASSSSGQTVDQPQHF
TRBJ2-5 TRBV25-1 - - TGTGCCAGCAGTGAATCTGAGACCCAGTACTTC CASSESETQYF
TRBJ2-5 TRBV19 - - TGTGCCAGTAGTGAGGGGTTAGGAGAGACCCAGTACTTC CASSEGLGETQYF
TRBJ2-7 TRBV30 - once TGTGCCTGGAGTCCCCCTCGGGTGCTGGGCGAGCAGTACTTC CAWSPPRVLGEQYF